The 31 T cell receptor beta chains in this list originate from one sample, sequenced in a study of T cell responses to AZD1222 COVID-19 vaccine (dated by TCRdb to the early 2020s). The method was the immunoSEQ multiplex PCR assay. Held by TCRdb, this immuneACCESS table contains in-frame sequences only and omits some clones. Under half of the omission traces to an unresolved V gene where checked; the cause of the rest is unknown. This sample holds more than 70,000 clones; roughly 81% were observed only once. 13% of the sample is taken by the ten largest. The time point label for this specimen denotes: baseline before first vaccination. The source was peripheral blood, collected on day 0 of AZD1222 vaccination. These receptors all come from an adult in good health.

V gene TRBV29-1 combines with J gene TRBJ1-2; D remains unclear. CDR3 length equals 12 residues. V lost 8 bases and J 3 bases, leaving 13 bases between the germline ends. Germline CDR1 SQVTM, CDR2 ANQGSEA. The CDR3 coding sequence is TGCAGCACACGATACCTAGACTATGGCTACACCTTC. Its translation: CSTRYLDYGYTF. The entire variable domain, with the rest obtained from reference TRBV29-1 and TRBJ1-2, is as follows: SAVISQKPSRDICQRGTSLTIQCQVDSQVTMMFWYRQQPGQSLTLIATANQGSEATYESGFVIDKFPISRPNLTFSTLTVSNMSPEDSSIYLCSTRYLDYGYTFGSGTRLTVV.

V gene TRBV7-3 combines with J gene TRBJ2-3; 12 bases match TRBD2. This CDR3 is 15 amino acids long. J was trimmed by 8 bases and V by 6 bases; bases with no gene match: 9. CDR1 is SGHTA and CDR2 is FQGTGA in the germline V gene. DNA for the CDR3: TGTGCCAGCAGGGCGACTAGCGGGGGTGGTGGTACGCAGTATTTT. This codes for CASRATSGGGGTQYF.

The chain is built from TRBV6-5 and TRBJ2-7; 7 positions agree with TRBD2. This CDR3 has 13 residues. The junction had 8 bases not matched to a gene; V was cut back by 5 bases and J by 7 bases. In germline, CDR1 is MNHEY, CDR2 SVGAGI. CDR3 loop: CASSNSGSLEQYF. CDR3 bases: TGTGCCAGCAGTAATAGCGGGTCCTTGGAGCAGTACTTC.

The chain couples TRBV20-1 to TRBJ1-2; 11 nucleotides align to TRBD1. V lost 7 bases, J lost 6 bases, and 1 base stayed unmatched. The CDR3 is 11 amino acids. From germline, CDR1 is DFQATT and CDR2 SNEGSKA (reference sequence). CDR3 DNA: TGCAGTGGGACAGGGGGCAATGGCTACACCTTC. The encoded protein is CSGTGGNGYTF.

The V gene is TRBV20-1, the J gene TRBJ1-1; D unresolved. CDR1 is DFQATT and CDR2 is SNEGSKA in the germline V gene (reference sequence). Trimming shortened V by 3 bases and J by 8 bases, and 13 bases separated the two germline ends. The CDR3 has 12 amino acids. CDR3 nucleotide sequence: TGCAGTGCTAGTAGGACCGGCAGCGAAGCTTTCTTT. Residues: CSASRTGSEAFF.

The J gene is TRBJ1-4, the V gene TRBV14, with 7 nucleotides matching TRBD1. Germline lookup yields CDR1 SGHDN and CDR2 FVKESK. The CDR3 is made up of 15 amino acids. J gave up 7 bases and V 1 base, and 6 bases lay outside the gene matches. The CDR3 sequence is CASSQVKGAGEKLFF. In DNA form, the CDR3 reads TGTGCCAGCAGCCAAGTGAAGGGGGCGGGTGAAAAACTGTTTTTT.

The gene calls are TRBV7-9 and TRBJ2-7, with no clear D. Trimming shortened V by 1 base and J by 5 bases, and 9 bases separated the two germline ends. The germline CDR1 and CDR2 sequences are SEHNR and FQNEAQ (reference sequence). There are 13 residues in the CDR3. DNA of the CDR3: TGTGCCAGCAGCTTAGGAGTTTCTGACGAGCAGTACTTC. Protein sequence: CASSLGVSDEQYF.

The J gene is TRBJ2-2, the V gene TRBV25-1; D is unresolved. Per germline, CDR1 MGHDK and CDR2 SYGVNS. This CDR3 is 16 amino acids long. V was pared by 1 base and J by 0 bases, with 9 bases between. The CDR3 region has the DNA TGTGCCAGCAGTGAATCGGGCACCTCGAACACCGGGGAGCTGTTTTTT. It is translated as CASSESGTSNTGELFF.

This sequence joins TRBV9 and TRBJ2-2; D possibly corresponds to TRBD2 (6 bases). Trimming stripped 5 bases from V and 6 bases from J, with 14 bases between. Germline V lookup: CDR1 SGDLS, CDR2 YYNGEE. This CDR3 comprises 14 residues. In DNA form, the CDR3 reads TGTGCCAGCAGTAGGGACTTCCTCCCCGGGGAGCTGTTTTTT. Its translation is CASSRDFLPGELFF.

The rearrangement uses TRBV10-3 and TRBJ2-7; D is perhaps TRBD2 (6 bases). V was cut by 2 bases and J by 7 bases, with 12 bases left in between. CDR3 length equals 13 residues. CDR1 and CDR2 (germline): ENHRY, SYGVKD. In DNA, the CDR3 is TGTGCCATCAGTGAGGGGGACTCCCGGGAGCAGTACTTC. Translated, it gives CAISEGDSREQYF.

The chain uses TRBV20-1 and TRBJ1-5, with 9 bases aligning to TRBD1. Germline CDR1 DFQATT, CDR2 SNEGSKA (reference sequence). This CDR3 has 17 residues. With V trimmed by 3 bases and J by 6 bases, 15 bases remained unmatched. The CDR3 nucleotides are TGCAGTGCTAGTTCCGAGGGACAGGGTGTATCTGGTCAGCCCCAGCATTTT. Translating it yields CSASSEGQGVSGQPQHF.

This chain links TRBV5-1 with TRBJ1-2, with 9 bases matching TRBD1. From germline, CDR1 is SGHRS and CDR2 YFSETQ. V gave up 4 bases and J gave up 9 bases; unmatched junction bases: 7. CDR3 length equals 13 residues. The CDR3 coding sequence is TGCGCCAGCAGCGGCGGGACAGGGAATAGCTACACCTTC. It codes for CASSGGTGNSYTF.

The chain combines TRBV6-5 with TRBJ2-7; weak D call: TRBD2 (7 bases). Trimming pared 5 bases from V and 2 bases from J, leaving 16 bases between. Germline V gives CDR1 MNHEY, CDR2 SVGAGI. The CDR3 spans 15 residues. This chain's CDR3 is CASSKSGGRAYEQYF. The DNA for the CDR3 is TGTGCCAGCAGTAAATCCGGGGGGCGGGCCTACGAGCAGTACTTC.

The V gene is TRBV3-1 (or the pseudogene TRBV3-2), the J gene TRBJ1-5, with D unclear. Germline values: CDR1 LGHDT, CDR2 YNNKEL (reference sequence). The CDR3 has 15 amino acids. V shed 6 bases and J shed 0 bases, with 12 bases lying between them. Here the CDR3 DNA reads TGTGCCAGCAGTCCCTTTCAGGATAGCAATCAGCCCCAGCATTTT. This encodes CASSPFQDSNQPQHF.

This chain links TRBV19 with TRBJ1-2, with 10 nucleotides matching TRBD1. Unmatched junction bases numbered 12, after V lost 1 base and J lost 7 bases. The V gene's germline CDR1 is LNHDA and CDR2 SQIVND (reference sequence). The CDR3 runs to 17 residues. The CDR3 DNA reads as TGTGCCAGTAGTATAGGGGGACAGGGGACGTCAGTGAGTGGCTACACCTTC. As protein: CASSIGGQGTSVSGYTF. The full variable domain, in which reference TRBV19 and TRBJ1-2 provide the parts outside the CDR3, is DGGITQSPKYLFRKEGQNVTLSCEQNLNHDAMYWYRQDPGQGLRLIYYSQIVNDFQKGDIAEGYSVSREKKESFPLTVTSAQKNPTAFYLCASSIGGQGTSVSGYTFGSGTRLTVV.

The table lists this clone with a few counts. The rearrangement joins TRBV12-3 or TRBV12-4 to TRBJ1-1; D not resolved. V was clipped by 5 bases and J by 8 bases, with 12 bases between them. There are 12 residues in the CDR3. In DNA form, the CDR3 reads TGTGCCAGCAGTCCCTGGGGAACCGAAGCTTTCTTT. Amino acids: CASSPWGTEAFF.

This chain's CDR3 is CASSSNRNQPQHF. Here the CDR3 DNA reads TGTGCCAGCAGCTCAAACAGGAATCAGCCCCAGCATTTT. J is TRBJ1-5 and V is TRBV7-2, with D possibly being TRBD1 (5 bases). Per the germline V gene, CDR1 is SGHTA and CDR2 is FQGNSA. Trimming cost V 4 bases and J 4 bases, with 8 bases left between them. The CDR3 length is 13 residues.

This chain links TRBV6-6 with TRBJ1-6, with D hard to call. The germline V gene has CDR1 MNHNY and CDR2 SVGAGI (reference sequence). Deletions cut 0 bases from V and 10 bases from J, with 13 bases between. This CDR3 comprises 15 residues. CDR3 DNA sequence: TGTGCCAGCAGTTACTCGGTCCCACTGGGGTCACCCCTCCACTTT. Translation gives CASSYSVPLGSPLHF.

This clone was detected only once. This chain joins TRBV20-1 and TRBJ2-5; 8 bases align to TRBD2. V was pared by 3 bases and J by 1 base, with 7 bases of the junction left unmatched. The CDR3 length is 15 residues. In germline, CDR1 is DFQATT, CDR2 SNEGSKA (reference sequence). DNA for the CDR3: TGCAGTGCTAGTGTGGCGGGGGGCCTCCAAGAGACCCAGTACTTC. This codes for CSASVAGGLQETQYF.

V and J are TRBV7-8 and TRBJ1-1; D is possibly TRBD1 (5 bases). The germline gives CDR1 SGHVS, CDR2 FQNEAQ. The length of the CDR3 is 16 residues. V was cut by 4 bases and J by 6 bases, with 21 bases left in between. The CDR3: CASSSRGEGTLSEAFF. CDR3 DNA sequence: TGTGCCAGCAGCTCCAGAGGGGAGGGGACCCTATCTGAAGCTTTCTTT.

The V gene is TRBV5-5, the J gene TRBJ1-1; weak D call: TRBD1 (5 bases). The germline V gene encodes CDR1 SGHKS and CDR2 YYEKEE (reference sequence). V gave up 2 bases and J gave up 1 base, with 12 bases separating them. The length of the CDR3 is 15 residues. This CDR3 is CASSLTAGGNTEAFF. CDR3 nucleotide sequence: TGTGCCAGCAGCTTAACGGCGGGGGGGAACACTGAAGCTTTCTTT.

The V and J genes are TRBV3-1 (or the pseudogene TRBV3-2) and TRBJ2-2, with TRBD1 as a possible D gene (5 bases). The CDR3 totals 15 residues. CDR1 LGHDT and CDR2 YNNKEL come from the germline V gene (reference sequence). V lost 2 bases to trimming and J lost 4 bases, with 11 bases between them. CDR3 sequence: CASSQRQGFTGELFF. In nucleotides, the CDR3 is TGTGCCAGCAGCCAACGGCAGGGCTTCACCGGGGAGCTGTTTTTT.

The V gene is TRBV5-8, the J gene TRBJ1-5; TRBD1 might be the D (5 bases). Germline CDR1 SGHTS, CDR2 YDEGEE. V lost 3 bases and J 3 bases, leaving 13 bases between the germline ends. The CDR3 length is 15 residues. CDR3 sequence reads: CASSSGGIVNQPQHF. In DNA, the CDR3 is TGTGCCAGCAGCTCGGGGGGGATAGTCAATCAGCCCCAGCATTTT.

This rearrangement joins TRBV5-1 to TRBJ2-1, with unresolved D. Germline lookup yields CDR1 SGHRS and CDR2 YFSETQ. Trimming removed 0 bases from V and 10 bases from J, with 8 bases in between. CDR3 size: 12 residues. The CDR3, as DNA: TGCGCCAGCAGCTTGGCCGTGCGGGAGCAGTTCTTC. Translating it yields CASSLAVREQFF.

V and J are TRBV12-3 or TRBV12-4 and TRBJ1-1, with D unresolved. The CDR3 runs 11 residues. Trimming cost V 3 bases and J 7 bases, with 6 bases left between them. CDR3 sequence reads: CASSLESEAFF. As DNA, the CDR3 is TGTGCCAGCAGTTTGGAAAGTGAAGCTTTCTTT.

Here the CDR3 reads CAISGATASGTGELFF. The CDR3 nucleotides are TGTGCCATCAGTGGTGCGACAGCCTCCGGCACCGGGGAGCTGTTTTTT. The rearrangement joins TRBV10-3 to TRBJ2-2; possible D gene TRBD1, 5 bases. The CDR3 extends over 16 amino acids. Trimming shortened V by 4 bases and J by 4 bases, and 16 bases separated the two germline ends. In germline, CDR1 is ENHRY, CDR2 SYGVKD.

V is TRBV20-1 and J is TRBJ2-5; 9 nucleotides agree with TRBD1. V gave up 3 bases and J gave up 5 bases; unmatched junction bases: 4. CDR3 length: 13 residues. Germline lookup yields CDR1 DFQATT and CDR2 SNEGSKA (reference sequence). The CDR3 region has the DNA TGCAGTGCTAGTTTGGACAGGGGCGAGACCCAGTACTTC. This translates into CSASLDRGETQYF.

The CDR3 reads CSAGYLTGATEAFF. The CDR3 DNA follows: TGCAGCGCTGGGTATTTGACAGGGGCGACTGAAGCTTTCTTT. V is TRBV29-1 and J is TRBJ1-1; 8 positions match TRBD1. V dropped 7 bases and J dropped 5; count of bases not matched to a gene: 12. The germline CDR1 and CDR2 sequences are SQVTM and ANQGSEA. The length of the CDR3 is 14 residues.

J is TRBJ1-1 and V is TRBV5-1, with D possibly being TRBD1 (6 bases). Deletions cut 2 bases from V and 1 base from J, with 12 bases between. CDR1 is SGHRS and CDR2 is YFSETQ in the germline V gene. The CDR3 totals 15 residues. The CDR3 DNA follows: TGCGCCAGCAGCTTAGGGGGTCCGGGGAACACTGAAGCTTTCTTT. It is translated as CASSLGGPGNTEAFF.

This chain connects TRBV19 to TRBJ1-1, with unresolved D. This CDR3 has 14 amino acids. Trimming cost V 6 bases and J 4 bases, with 15 bases left between them. Germline loops: CDR1 LNHDA, CDR2 SQIVND (reference sequence). The CDR3 spells CASSPFEFGTEAFF. The CDR3 DNA follows: TGTGCCAGTAGCCCTTTTGAGTTTGGCACTGAAGCTTTCTTT. The full variable domain, in which reference TRBV19 and TRBJ1-1 provide the parts outside the CDR3, is DGGITQSPKYLFRKEGQNVTLSCEQNLNHDAMYWYRQDPGQGLRLIYYSQIVNDFQKGDIAEGYSVSREKKESFPLTVTSAQKNPTAFYLCASSPFEFGTEAFFGQGTRLTVV.

The chain has TRBV6-5 and TRBJ1-2; D uncertain. This CDR3 has 12 residues. V lost 6 bases to trimming and J lost 4 bases, with 9 bases between them. The V gene's germline CDR1 is MNHEY and CDR2 SVGAGI. The CDR3 reads CASSREAYGYTF. CDR3 nucleotides: TGTGCCAGCAGCCGGGAAGCCTATGGCTACACCTTC.